These 11 T cell receptor beta chains originate from one sample sequenced in a study of OX40 agonist ivuxolimab in advanced cancers. Generated by immunoSEQ multiplex PCR, the TCRdb table keeps only in-frame clones and is missing some. The sample yields about 36,000 clones, roughly three quarters seen once. Sequencing used CD4+ or CD8+ T cells sorted from blood, obtained in a trial of the OX40 agonist ivuxolimab. These receptors were obtained from an adult with an advanced solid tumor such as melanoma, head and neck, liver or kidney cancer.

The table lists this clone with a count of one. The chain is built from TRBV7-9 and TRBJ2-1; weak D call: TRBD2 (7 bases). The CDR3 runs to 15 residues. The germline gives CDR1 SEHNR, CDR2 FQNEAQ (reference sequence). Trimming stripped 5 bases from V and 5 bases from J, with 16 bases between. As DNA, the CDR3 is TGTGCCAGCAGCCTGGGGGCTAGCGGACACAATGAGCAGTTCTTC. This sequence encodes CASSLGASGHNEQFF.

The chain uses TRBV27 and TRBJ2-7; D is uncertain. Trimming took off 5 bases at V and 2 bases at J, with 13 bases between the two ends. The CDR3 covers 14 residues. The V gene's germline CDR1 is MNHEY and CDR2 SMNVEV (reference sequence). DNA for the CDR3: TGTGCCAGCAGTCCCCCGAAATTACCCTACGAGCAGTACTTC. The encoded protein is CASSPPKLPYEQYF.

This sequence joins TRBV9 and TRBJ2-1; 9 bases map to TRBD2. With 1 base clipped from V and 8 bases from J, the junction kept 4 bases outside the gene matches. CDR3 size: 14 residues. CDR1 is SGDLS and CDR2 is YYNGEE in the germline V gene. The CDR3 is CASSVSGRTDEQFF. The CDR3 DNA reads as TGTGCCAGCAGCGTAAGCGGGAGGACCGATGAGCAGTTCTTC.

The chain recombines TRBV19 with TRBJ1-1; D uncertain. Germline V gene lookup returns CDR1 LNHDA and CDR2 SQIVND (reference sequence). The CDR3 contains 13 residues. V lost 5 bases, J lost 3 bases, and 10 bases lay in between. CDR3 in DNA: TGTGCCAGTAGTGTTACAGAGTACACTGAAGCTTTCTTT. Translation: CASSVTEYTEAFF.

This chain uses TRBV5-6 with TRBJ2-3; D may correspond to TRBD1 or TRBD2 (6 bases each). This CDR3 is built from 15 residues. Germline CDR1 and CDR2: SGHDT and YYEEEE. Trimming took 3 bases from V and 4 from J, leaving 15 bases between them. CDR3 sequence: CASSSERRGADTQYF. The CDR3 DNA reads TGTGCCAGCAGCTCGGAGCGGAGGGGGGCAGATACGCAGTATTTT.

This clone was detected only once. The rearrangement uses TRBV4-3 and TRBJ2-3; tentatively, D is TRBD2 (6 bases). V lost 1 base to trimming and J lost 6 bases, with 17 bases between them. This CDR3 region has 16 residues. Germline V lookup: CDR1 LGHNA, CDR2 YSLEER. The CDR3: CASSQVSVGDSDTQYF. In nucleotides, the CDR3 is TGCGCCAGCAGCCAAGTCTCAGTAGGGGACTCGGATACGCAGTATTTT.

CDR3 region: CASSMGIWEKLFF. CDR3 nucleotide sequence: TGTGCCAGTAGTATGGGGATTTGGGAAAAACTGTTTTTT. The genes are TRBV19 and TRBJ1-4; no clear D. Trimming took 3 bases from V and 8 from J, leaving 10 bases between them. Germline V gene data show CDR1 as LNHDA and CDR2 as SQIVND (reference sequence). This CDR3 spans 13 amino acids.

This chain connects TRBV29-1 to TRBJ1-2; no firm D call. CDR3 size: 10 residues. From germline, CDR1 is SQVTM and CDR2 ANQGSEA. V lost 3 bases and J 6 bases, leaving 5 bases between the germline ends. Here the CDR3 reads CSVERDGYTF. The CDR3 DNA reads as TGCAGCGTTGAGAGAGATGGCTACACCTTC.

V usage is TRBV6-5 and J usage is TRBJ1-5; D may be TRBD1 (5 bases). The CDR3 extends over 14 amino acids. Germline CDR1 and CDR2: MNHEY and SVGAGI. The V gene lost 5 bases and the J gene lost 6 bases, with 14 bases spanning the gap. The CDR3 sequence: CASSGQFGGQPQHF. As DNA, the CDR3 is TGTGCCAGCAGTGGCCAGTTTGGGGGTCAGCCCCAGCATTTT.

This chain uses TRBV6-5 with TRBJ1-5; no definite D call. Looked up from germline, CDR1 is MNHEY and CDR2 is SVGAGI. The V end was cut by 2 bases, the J end by 0 bases, with 8 bases between. The CDR3 covers 15 residues. Here the CDR3 reads CASSYGIYSNQPQHF. The CDR3 DNA sequence: TGTGCCAGCAGTTACGGGATTTATAGCAATCAGCCCCAGCATTTT.

A few counts support this clone. This rearrangement joins TRBV5-1 to TRBJ2-3, with 10 bases aligning to TRBD1. The V gene's germline CDR1 is SGHRS and CDR2 YFSETQ. J gave up 4 bases and V 3 bases, and 8 bases lay outside the gene matches. The CDR3 spans 16 residues. The CDR3 region is CASSSGQGIFADTQYF. In DNA form, the CDR3 reads TGCGCCAGCAGCTCGGGACAGGGGATATTTGCAGATACGCAGTATTTT.